These T cell receptor beta chains were read from a single sample in a study of OX40 agonist ivuxolimab in advanced cancers. Assay used: immunoSEQ multiplex PCR; TCRdb lists only in-frame clones, some missing. The repertoire holds tens of thousands of clones, with 70% to 90% as singletons. The source material was CD4+ or CD8+ T cells sorted from blood, sampled in a trial of the OX40 agonist ivuxolimab. These receptors originate from an adult with an advanced solid tumor such as melanoma, head and neck, liver or kidney cancer. Each CDR3 is given with its conserved first and last residue. Each record gives: CDR3 DNA, CDR3 protein, D gene, V gene, J gene. D genes are given only for firm matches.

TGCGCCAGCAGCCCGGGACAGGGGTGGATTGAGCAGTTCTTC	CASSPGQGWIEQFF	TRBD1	TRBV5-1	TRBJ2-1
TGCGCCAGCAGCTTCGGGATGAACACTGAAGCTTTCTTT	CASSFGMNTEAFF	-	TRBV5-1	TRBJ1-1
TGTGCCAGCTCACCACCCCGTGCGGGGGGTGGGGATGAGCAGTTCTTC	CASSPPRAGGGDEQFF	TRBD2	TRBV18	TRBJ2-1
TGTGCCTGGAGTATCCCGGGCGGGGGAGCTGGAAACACCATATATTTT	CAWSIPGGGAGNTIYF	-	TRBV30	TRBJ1-3
TGTGCCAGCAGCCTCATGGGGGGGCAAGAGACCCAGTACTTC	CASSLMGGQETQYF	TRBD2	TRBV5-4	TRBJ2-5
TGTGCCAGCAGCTTAGGTTCCGGGGGGCCTGAGACCCAGTACTTC	CASSLGSGGPETQYF	-	TRBV11-3	TRBJ2-5
TGTGCCAGCAGCTTGGACAGGCTGTACGAGCAGTACTTC	CASSLDRLYEQYF	-	TRBV5-4	TRBJ2-7
TGTGCCAGCAGTCCCTCCAGGGGCTTTCCGTTCTTC	CASSPSRGFPFF	-	TRBV7-2	TRBJ2-1
TGTGCCAGCAGCGTACGGCCGACAGCTGACAATGAGCAGTTCTTC	CASSVRPTADNEQFF	-	TRBV11-2	TRBJ2-1
TGCAGCGTAGGACAGGGGGCGAACACTGAAGCTTTCTTT	CSVGQGANTEAFF	TRBD1	TRBV29-1	TRBJ1-1